The next 4 T cell receptor beta chains were all read from a single sample in a study of T cells after yellow fever vaccination. A single record per CDR3 protein comes from TCRdb applying MiXCR to the 5' RACE reads. The sample comprises approximately 550,000 distinct CDR3 sequences, less than 20% of which are singletons, and around 15% rests with the top ten. The source material was PBMCs, sampled 15 days after the yellow fever booster vaccination. These receptors were collected from a man between 25 and 39 years old who received the YFV17D yellow fever vaccine.

This chain links TRBV9 with TRBJ2-1; no firm D call. CDR3 length equals 13 residues. Germline CDR1 and CDR2: SGDLS and YYNGEE. Trimming pared 0 bases from V and 6 bases from J, leaving 7 bases between. The CDR3 loop is CASSVGLVNEQFF. In DNA form, the CDR3 reads TGTGCCAGCAGCGTAGGACTTGTCAATGAGCAGTTCTTC.

This clonotype appeared once. The chain uses TRBV5-1 and TRBJ2-2; D gene unclear. CDR1 and CDR2 from the germline V gene are SGHRS and YFSETQ. V lost 0 bases and J lost 7, with 13 bases in between. There are 15 residues in the CDR3. CDR3 nucleotides: TGCGCCAGCAGCTTGGCCGGGCCATCCAACGGGGAGCTGTTTTTT. This encodes CASSLAGPSNGELFF. Combining the CDR3 with reference TRBV5-1 and TRBJ2-2 gives the whole variable domain KAGVTQTPRYLIKTRGQQVTLSCSPISGHRSVSWYQQTPGQGLQFLFEYFSETQRNKGNFPGRFSGRQFSNSRSEMNVSTLELGDSALYLCASSLAGPSNGELFFGEGSRLTVL.

The chain employs TRBV12-3 or TRBV12-4 and TRBJ2-3; D might be TRBD1 (5 bases). The V end lost 3 bases, the J end lost 0 bases, and 16 bases lay between the germline ends. CDR3 length: 17 amino acids. This CDR3 reads CASSFVVQDLSTDTQYF. Written as DNA, the CDR3 is TGTGCCAGCAGTTTTGTCGTACAGGACCTTAGCACAGATACGCAGTATTTT.

This clonotype has a handful of counts. The chain is built from TRBV27 and TRBJ2-5, with TRBD2 as a possible D gene (6 bases). Trimming took off 0 bases at V and 2 bases at J, with 13 bases between the two ends. CDR1 and CDR2 (germline): MNHEY, SMNVEV (reference sequence). The CDR3 spans 16 residues. The CDR3 loop reads CASSLSPTRTQETQYF. For the CDR3, the DNA is TGTGCCAGCAGTTTATCGCCGACTAGAACACAAGAGACCCAGTACTTC.